This record concerns one T cell receptor (beta chain) sequence. It lacks a known antigen. No much larger clone exists at a distance of one base, and base qualities are not known. V was cut back by 0 bases and J by 10 bases, leaving a gap of 14 bases between them. Sequences SGHNT (CDR1) and YYREEE (CDR2) are obtained from the germline V gene (reference sequence). The CDR3 sequence holds 15 residues, the cysteine and phenylalanine included. This entry keeps only the CDR3 DNA: 45 bases, framed from base 1. The sample's time point label, decoded: after neoadjuvant nivolumab, at surgical resection. None of the patients had received prior systemic or radiation treatment, and all were newly diagnosed with stage II-IVA oral cavity squamous cell carcinoma. The cohort was made up of patients with locally advanced, HPV-negative oral cavity squamous cell carcinoma. Peripheral blood mononuclear cells were analyzed directly, without maintenance or expansion in culture. The samples were drawn from a longitudinal correlative study tied to a single-arm phase II trial testing neoadjuvant nivolumab in oral cavity squamous cell carcinoma. Genomic DNA-based TCRbeta sequencing was performed on subject-matched pre- and post-treatment PBMCs and tumors from three responders and three non-responders. Peripheral blood mononuclear cells were collected before nivolumab treatment and were collected again after treatment, at the time of surgery. Genomic DNA was isolated from PBMCs using the Maxwell RSC DNA from Cells kit.

For deep sequencing, PBMC libraries mostly used about 490 ng of input genomic DNA, with six replicates for each sample. The immunoSEQ hsTCRbeta kit was used to prepare TCRbeta libraries according to the manufacturer's instructions. An Illumina NovaSeq 6000 S4 flow cell was used to sequence the final libraries, which had first been combined to 3 nM. The study's processing was this. Raw data preprocessing and quality control were performed with the immunoSEQ Analyzer. The analysis was limited to productive rearrangements, and each clonotype was defined by a unique CDR3 amino acid sequence. Repertoire clonality was estimated as the Gini-Simpson index, which was calculated using the R package tcR. Student's t test was used to compare Gini indices, while Pearson correlation assessed associations with tumor size change. In TCRdb, the immuneACCESS table is reduced to in-frame sequences with V and J assigned. These tables do not hold every clone; where another copy was compared, an unresolved V gene accounts for under half, and the others remain unexplained. The V and J calls and clone size were taken over from that table, and D and trimming were inferred from the DNA. Here the sample has about 10,000 clones; roughly three fifths occur a single time. The ten largest account for 3.5% to 5.5% of the sample.

The data belong to a study of neoadjuvant anti-PD-1 for oral cavity cancer (dated by TCRdb to about 2021). Regarding the research as a whole: Patients mostly received three to four biweekly doses of nivolumab at 3 mg/kg before curative-intent surgical resection. A fourth nivolumab dose was given around day 43 to patients without progression, and definitive surgical resection was performed in those patients on days 50-56. Under RECIST 1.1, a patient counted as a responder if showing complete response, partial response or stable disease, and as a non-responder if showing progression. An approximately 34% response rate was observed in the parent correlative cohort, in which around 12 patients were included.

Findings and caveats that apply to the study as a whole: TCR analyses included only three patients per response group, and the authors called for larger cohorts for validation. After neoadjuvant nivolumab, non-responders showed significantly higher T cell clonality (Gini index) in PBMCs than responders did. A higher pretreatment blood Treg/Th17 ratio correlated with both higher pretreatment blood TCRbeta clonality and lower post-treatment tumor TCRbeta clonality.

The specimen was PBMCs, collected after nivolumab (anti-PD-1) treatment. The chain employs TRBV5-4 and TRBJ1-6; a tentative D match to TRBD1 spans 5 bases. This clonotype was sampled from a person aged 35 to 85 with oral cavity squamous cell carcinoma. The DNA sequence is as follows: TGTGCCAGCAGCTTGGGCGGACGCAGGGACTCACCCCTCCACTTT. This is translated as CASSLGGRRDSPLHF.